This T cell receptor beta chain was documented in a study of early T cells in non-severe SARS-CoV-2 infection. Per the germline V gene, CDR1 is SGHTA and CDR2 is FQGNSA. The V and J ends lost 5 bases and 5 bases respectively, with 10 bases between them. The CDR3 covers 12 residues. The TCR library protocol was used to attach unique molecular identifiers. These identifiers were attached to individual cDNA molecules. TCRdb fed the 5' RACE reads into MiXCR, producing one record per CDR3 protein. The sample has 10,000 to 13,000 distinct CDR3 sequences, approximately 4.4% seen once; the top ten hold roughly 9.5%.

The receptor comes from an adult who was a healthcare worker with PCR-confirmed SARS-CoV-2 infection or an uninfected control (not recorded which). The chain joins TRBV7-2 to TRBJ2-7; D not resolved. The sample taken for sequencing was whole blood. The CDR3 DNA reads as TGTGCCAGCAGCCAAACGGGCCACGAGCAGTACTTC. Residues: CASSQTGHEQYF.